This passage covers 13 T cell receptor beta chains from one sample sequenced in a study of blood T cell repertoires in COVID-19. The protocol was immunoSEQ multiplex PCR, while the TCRdb copy is restricted to in-frame clones and leaves out a portion. Counted here are around 140,000 clones, around 89% occurring once; the ten biggest clones make up 10% to 15%. What was sequenced was peripheral blood. The receptors stem from a young man with COVID-19, enrolled during active disease.

This clone appeared a few times. The chain combines TRBV6-5 with TRBJ1-6, with TRBD1 matching over 8 bases. Germline CDR1 reads MNHEY; CDR2 reads SVGAGI. The CDR3 contains 15 residues. The V and J ends lost 6 bases and 5 bases, in that order; junction bases with no gene match: 6. Here the CDR3 DNA reads TGTGCCAGCAGCACCGGGACAGGCCATAATTCACCCCTCCACTTT. This encodes CASSTGTGHNSPLHF.

The rearrangement uses TRBV3-1 (or the pseudogene TRBV3-2) and TRBJ2-1, with 8 bases aligning to TRBD2. Looked up from germline, CDR1 is LGHDT and CDR2 is YNNKEL (reference sequence). The CDR3 runs 15 residues. With 5 bases clipped from V and 9 bases from J, the junction kept 12 bases outside the gene matches. Written as DNA, the CDR3 is TGTGCCAGCAGCGCCCGACTAGCGAGCACGGGTGAGCAGTTCTTC. It yields the protein CASSARLASTGEQFF.

The V call is TRBV6-5, the J call TRBJ2-1; 12 bases line up with TRBD2. After removal of 8 bases from V and 6 bases from J, the junction contained 5 bases not matched to a gene. The germline gives CDR1 MNHEY, CDR2 SVGAGI. The CDR3 has 14 amino acids. The CDR3 nucleotides are TGTGCCAGCTCGCTAGCGGGAGGGGGCAATGAGCAGTTCTTC. It encodes CASSLAGGGNEQFF.

Regarding this clone: Mismatch with germline at one junction end may stem from a read error. This rearrangement joins TRBV6-5 to TRBJ1-4; TRBD1 matches 7 bases. This CDR3 is built from 14 residues. Germline lookup yields CDR1 MNHEY and CDR2 SVGAGI. The CDR3 DNA reads as TGTGCCAGCAGCGACGGACAGGAGGATGAAAAACTGCTTTTT. It translates to CASSDGQEDEKLLF.

This clone was picked up one time. V usage is TRBV5-4 and J usage is TRBJ2-7, with D unclear. In germline, CDR1 is SGHNT, CDR2 YYREEE (reference sequence). This CDR3 region has 14 residues. Trimming took 0 bases from V and 5 from J, leaving 12 bases between them. CDR3 protein: CASSLGFLGDEQYF. CDR3 in DNA: TGTGCCAGCAGCTTGGGTTTCCTAGGTGACGAGCAGTACTTC.

The chain recombines TRBV10-3 with TRBJ1-2; the match to TRBD1 covers 8 bases. Germline loops: CDR1 ENHRY, CDR2 SYGVKD. The V and J ends lost 2 bases and 10 bases, in that order; junction bases with no gene match: 9. This CDR3 has 14 residues. Here the CDR3 DNA reads TGTGCCATCAGTGAGGGCAGGGGGCCCTTCTTCTACACCTTC. Amino acid sequence: CAISEGRGPFFYTF.

The CDR3: CASSLTGYLPNTGELFF. CDR3 nucleotides: TGTGCCAGCAGCCTAACAGGTTATTTGCCGAACACCGGGGAGCTGTTTTTT. The chain couples TRBV7-9 to TRBJ2-2; a possible D gene is TRBD1 (5 bases). The CDR3 runs to 17 residues. Germline V gene sequence: CDR1 SEHNR, CDR2 FQNEAQ (reference sequence). Trimming took off 5 bases at V and 0 bases at J, with 16 bases between the two ends.

The chain carries TRBV27 and TRBJ1-3, with TRBD1 identical over 8 bases. The CDR3 has 14 residues. V was pared by 6 bases and J by 8 bases, with 9 bases of the junction left unmatched. The germline gives CDR1 MNHEY, CDR2 SMNVEV (reference sequence). The CDR3 loop reads CASRSDRVADTIYF. For the CDR3, the DNA is TGTGCCAGCAGGTCGGACAGGGTCGCAGACACCATATATTTT.

The chain carries TRBV5-1 and TRBJ2-2, with a possible D match to TRBD2 (6 bases). The CDR3 extends over 18 amino acids. Trimming took 4 bases from V and 5 from J, leaving 24 bases between them. In germline, CDR1 is SGHRS, CDR2 YFSETQ. The CDR3 bases are TGCGCCAGCAGCCTAGATCTTCGGACTTCGGCGGGGACCGGGGAGCTGTTTTTT. It is translated as CASSLDLRTSAGTGELFF.

This clone has just a few counts. CDR3 in DNA: TGTGCCAGCAGCTCAAGCGGGGCGGTGGTAGAGACCCAGTACTTC. This gives the protein CASSSSGAVVETQYF. The V call is TRBV3-1 (or the pseudogene TRBV3-2), the J call TRBJ2-5; TRBD2 agrees at 7 bases. V lost 5 bases to trimming and J lost 4 bases; unmatched junction nucleotides: 10. Germline CDR1 and CDR2: LGHDT and YNNKEL (reference sequence). The CDR3 is 15 amino acids.

This sequence joins TRBV10-3 and TRBJ2-3, with TRBD1 matching over 7 bases. V was clipped by 6 bases and J by 3 bases; unmatched bases: 3. Germline V gene sequence: CDR1 ENHRY, CDR2 SYGVKD. The CDR3 has 13 residues. The CDR3 region is CAISDRVTDTQYF. The CDR3 DNA reads TGTGCCATCAGCGACAGGGTTACAGATACGCAGTATTTT.

This clone was observed a few times. The CDR3 reads CASSPLEYTGELFF. In DNA form, the CDR3 reads TGTGCCAGCTCACCCCTCGAGTACACCGGGGAGCTGTTTTTT. The chain couples TRBV18 to TRBJ2-2; no definite D call. Trimming left V 3 bases short and J 3 bases short, with 8 bases between. Germline CDR1 and CDR2: KGHSH and LQKENI. The CDR3 length is 14 residues. The variable domain in full, completed from reference TRBV18 and TRBJ2-2, reads NAGVMQNPRHLVRRRGQEARLRCSPMKGHSHVYWYRQLPEEGLKFMVYLQKENIIDESGMPKERFSAEFPKEGPSILRIQQVVRGDSAAYFCASSPLEYTGELFFGEGSRLTVL.

The chain uses TRBV27 and TRBJ1-2; D may be TRBD1 (5 bases). This CDR3 spans 16 amino acids. Germline V lookup: CDR1 MNHEY, CDR2 SMNVEV (reference sequence). Trimming stripped 4 bases from V and 4 bases from J, with 19 bases between. The CDR3: CASSSHPSRGAYGYTF. CDR3 DNA: TGTGCCAGCAGTTCCCACCCGTCGCGGGGCGCCTATGGCTACACCTTC.